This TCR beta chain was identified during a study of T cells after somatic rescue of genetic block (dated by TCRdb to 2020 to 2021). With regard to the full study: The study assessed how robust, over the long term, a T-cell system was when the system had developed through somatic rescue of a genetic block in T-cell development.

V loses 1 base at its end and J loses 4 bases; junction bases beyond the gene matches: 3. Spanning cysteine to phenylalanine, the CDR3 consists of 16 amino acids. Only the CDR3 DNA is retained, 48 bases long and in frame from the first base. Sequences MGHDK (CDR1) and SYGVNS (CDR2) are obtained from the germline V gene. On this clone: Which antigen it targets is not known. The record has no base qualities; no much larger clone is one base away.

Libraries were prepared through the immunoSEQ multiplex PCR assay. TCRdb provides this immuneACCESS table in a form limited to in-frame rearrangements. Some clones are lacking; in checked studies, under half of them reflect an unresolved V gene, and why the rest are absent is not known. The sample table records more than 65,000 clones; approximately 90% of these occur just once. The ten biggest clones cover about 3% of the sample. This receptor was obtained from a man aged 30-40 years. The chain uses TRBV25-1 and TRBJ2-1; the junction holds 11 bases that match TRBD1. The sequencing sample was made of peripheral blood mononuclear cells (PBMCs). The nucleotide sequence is TGTGCCAGCAGTGAATGGGGGACAGGGGGGTACAATGAGCAGTTCTTC. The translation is CASSEWGTGGYNEQFF.